Sequencing of this T cell receptor beta chain was carried out in a study of OX40 agonist ivuxolimab in advanced cancers. Study background: A male proportion of about 80% was recorded, with mean age around 62 years and range about 23 to 90.

Only in-frame clones appear in the TCRdb table, and some are missing; sequencing was by immunoSEQ multiplex PCR. The sample lists more than 20,000 clones; more than 75% were seen once. V was clipped by 4 bases and J by 1 base, with 20 bases between them. Per the germline V gene, CDR1 is SGHRS and CDR2 is YFSETQ. This CDR3 spans 17 amino acids. The study's findings and limits: Partial responders treated at 0.1-3.0 mg/kg exhibited clonal expansion among the lowest measured.

With regard to this clone: Its antigen is unidentified.

The sequence derives from an adult with an advanced solid tumor such as melanoma, head and neck, liver or kidney cancer. The material was CD4+ or CD8+ T cells sorted from blood, obtained in a trial of the OX40 agonist ivuxolimab. The gene calls are TRBV5-1 and TRBJ1-1, with D unclear. This CDR3 is CASSEASGRTQNTEAFF. The CDR3 DNA reads as TGCGCCAGCAGCGAAGCCTCCGGACGGACTCAGAACACTGAAGCTTTCTTT.